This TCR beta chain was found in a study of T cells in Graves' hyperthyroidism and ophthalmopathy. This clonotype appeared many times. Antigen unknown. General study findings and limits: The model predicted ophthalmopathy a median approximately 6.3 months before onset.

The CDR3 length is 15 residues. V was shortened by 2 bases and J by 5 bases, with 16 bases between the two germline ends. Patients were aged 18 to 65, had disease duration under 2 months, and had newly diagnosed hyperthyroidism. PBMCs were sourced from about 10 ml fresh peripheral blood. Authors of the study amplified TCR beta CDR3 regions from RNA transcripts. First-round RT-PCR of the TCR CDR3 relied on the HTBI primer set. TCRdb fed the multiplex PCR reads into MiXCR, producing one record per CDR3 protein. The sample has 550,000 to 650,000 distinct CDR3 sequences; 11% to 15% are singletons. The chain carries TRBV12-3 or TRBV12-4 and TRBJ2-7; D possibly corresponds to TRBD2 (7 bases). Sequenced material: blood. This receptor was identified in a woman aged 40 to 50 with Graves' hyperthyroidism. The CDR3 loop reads CASSLSFGGGDEQYF. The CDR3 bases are TGTGCCAGCAGTTTAAGTTTCGGAGGGGGGGACGAGCAGTACTTC.